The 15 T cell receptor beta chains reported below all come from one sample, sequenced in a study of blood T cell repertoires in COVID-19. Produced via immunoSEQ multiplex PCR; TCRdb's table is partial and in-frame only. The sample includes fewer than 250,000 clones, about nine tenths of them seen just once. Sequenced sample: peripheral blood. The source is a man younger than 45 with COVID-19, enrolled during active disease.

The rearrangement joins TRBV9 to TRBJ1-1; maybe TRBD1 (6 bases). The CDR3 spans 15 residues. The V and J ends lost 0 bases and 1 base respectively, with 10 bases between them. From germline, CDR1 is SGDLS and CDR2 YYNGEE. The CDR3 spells CASSVEGHGNTEAFF. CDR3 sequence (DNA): TGTGCCAGCAGCGTAGAGGGACACGGGAACACTGAAGCTTTCTTT. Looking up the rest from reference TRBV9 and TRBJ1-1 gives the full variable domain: DSGVTQTPKHLITATGQRVTLRCSPRSGDLSVYWYQQSLDQGLQFLIQYYNGEERAKGNILERFSAQQFPDLHSELNLSSLELGDSALYFCASSVEGHGNTEAFFGQGTRLTVV.

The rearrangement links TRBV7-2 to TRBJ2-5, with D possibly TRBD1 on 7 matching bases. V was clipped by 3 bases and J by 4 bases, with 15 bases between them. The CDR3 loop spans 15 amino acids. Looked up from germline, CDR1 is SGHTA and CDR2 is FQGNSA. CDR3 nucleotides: TGTGCCAGCAGCTTCAGGGGGGCTCAAGTAGAGACCCAGTACTTC. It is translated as CASSFRGAQVETQYF.

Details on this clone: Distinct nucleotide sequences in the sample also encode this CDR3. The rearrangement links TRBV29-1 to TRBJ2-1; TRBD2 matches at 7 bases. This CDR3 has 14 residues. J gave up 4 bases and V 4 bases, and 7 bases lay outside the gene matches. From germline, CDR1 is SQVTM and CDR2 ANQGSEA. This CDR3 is CSVARLAEYNEQFF. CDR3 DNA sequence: TGCAGCGTTGCCCGCCTAGCGGAATACAATGAGCAGTTCTTC.

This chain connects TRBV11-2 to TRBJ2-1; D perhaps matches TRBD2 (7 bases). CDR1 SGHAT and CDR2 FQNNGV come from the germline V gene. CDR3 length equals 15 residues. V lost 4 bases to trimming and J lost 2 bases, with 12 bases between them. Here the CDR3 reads CASSSGGPPYNEQFF. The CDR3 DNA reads TGTGCCAGCAGCTCCGGGGGGCCTCCCTACAATGAGCAGTTCTTC.

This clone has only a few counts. The CDR3 coding sequence is TGTGCCAGCAGTCGACCCCAGGGCGCGGGGGGCGAGGGGGATACGCAGTATTTT. Protein product: CASSRPQGAGGEGDTQYF. This chain joins TRBV6-6 and TRBJ2-3; 8 nucleotides agree with TRBD2. The CDR3 covers 18 residues. Looked up from germline, CDR1 is MNHNY and CDR2 is SVGAGI (reference sequence). V trimming: 5 bases; J trimming: 6 bases; junction bases outside the gene matches: 19.

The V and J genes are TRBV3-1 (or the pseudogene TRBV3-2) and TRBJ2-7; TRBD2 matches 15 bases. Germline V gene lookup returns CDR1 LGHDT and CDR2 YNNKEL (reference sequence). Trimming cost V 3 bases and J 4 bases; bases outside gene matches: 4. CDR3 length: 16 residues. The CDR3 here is CASSHSGTSGGYEQYF. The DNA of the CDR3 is TGTGCCAGCAGCCATAGCGGGACTAGCGGGGGGTACGAGCAGTACTTC.

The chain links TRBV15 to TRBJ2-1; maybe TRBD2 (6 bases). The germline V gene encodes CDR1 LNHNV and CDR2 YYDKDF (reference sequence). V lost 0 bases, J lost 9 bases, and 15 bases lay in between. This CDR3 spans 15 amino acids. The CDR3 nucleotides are TGTGCCACCAGCAGAGATGTTGGAGGGTTGGGTGAGCAGTTCTTC. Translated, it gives CATSRDVGGLGEQFF. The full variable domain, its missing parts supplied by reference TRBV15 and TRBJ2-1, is DAMVIQNPRYQVTQFGKPVTLSCSQTLNHNVMYWYQQKSSQAPKLLFHYYDKDFNNEADTPDNFQSRRPNTSFCFLDIRSPGLGDTAMYLCATSRDVGGLGEQFFGPGTRLTVL.

CDR3 protein: CASRDRGPNGYTF. For the CDR3, the DNA is TGTGCCAGTAGGGACAGGGGGCCCAATGGCTACACCTTC. The gene calls are TRBV19 and TRBJ1-2; 11 bases are a match to TRBD1. The trim removed 6 bases at V and 6 bases at J, leaving 3 bases unmatched. The CDR3 consists of 13 residues. CDR1 is LNHDA and CDR2 is SQIVND in the germline V gene (reference sequence). Full variable domain (outside the CDR3, taken from reference TRBV19 and TRBJ1-2): DGGITQSPKYLFRKEGQNVTLSCEQNLNHDAMYWYRQDPGQGLRLIYYSQIVNDFQKGDIAEGYSVSREKKESFPLTVTSAQKNPTAFYLCASRDRGPNGYTFGSGTRLTVV.

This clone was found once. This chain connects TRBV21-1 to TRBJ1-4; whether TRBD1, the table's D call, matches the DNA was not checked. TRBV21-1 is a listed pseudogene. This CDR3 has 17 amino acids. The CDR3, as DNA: TGTGCCAGCAGCAGGTACGACAGCCGAACAACTAATGAAAAACTGTTTTTT. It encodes CASSRYDSRTTNEKLFF.

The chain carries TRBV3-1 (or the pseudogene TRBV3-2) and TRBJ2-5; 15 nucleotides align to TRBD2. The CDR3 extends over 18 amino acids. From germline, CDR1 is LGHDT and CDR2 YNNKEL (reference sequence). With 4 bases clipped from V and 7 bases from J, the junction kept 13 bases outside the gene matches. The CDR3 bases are TGTGCCAGCAGCCCGATGGGACTAGCGGGGGGCCTGACTCGGACCCAGTACTTC. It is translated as CASSPMGLAGGLTRTQYF.

CDR3 region: CASSEWGTGPSSNQPQHF. The CDR3 DNA is TGTGCCAGCAGTGAATGGGGGACAGGACCGTCTAGCAATCAGCCCCAGCATTTT. The genes are TRBV6-1 and TRBJ1-5; 8 bases line up with TRBD1. Germline values: CDR1 MNHNS, CDR2 SASEGT. V shed 2 bases and J 0 bases; nucleotides not matched to a gene: 9. This CDR3 region has 18 residues.

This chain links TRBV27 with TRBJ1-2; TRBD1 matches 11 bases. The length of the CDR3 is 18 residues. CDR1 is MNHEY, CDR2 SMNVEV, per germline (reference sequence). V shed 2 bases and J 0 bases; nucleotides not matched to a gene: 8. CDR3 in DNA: TGTGCCAGCAGTTTAATGGGTCGGGGACAGGGGGCTAACTATGGCTACACCTTC. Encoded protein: CASSLMGRGQGANYGYTF.

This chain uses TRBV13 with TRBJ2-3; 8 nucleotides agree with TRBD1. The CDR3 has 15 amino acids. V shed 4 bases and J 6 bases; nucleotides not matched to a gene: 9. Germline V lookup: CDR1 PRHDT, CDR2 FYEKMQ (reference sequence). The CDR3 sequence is CASSSRDRQGDTQYF. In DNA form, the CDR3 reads TGTGCCAGCAGCTCCCGGGACAGGCAGGGCGATACGCAGTATTTT.

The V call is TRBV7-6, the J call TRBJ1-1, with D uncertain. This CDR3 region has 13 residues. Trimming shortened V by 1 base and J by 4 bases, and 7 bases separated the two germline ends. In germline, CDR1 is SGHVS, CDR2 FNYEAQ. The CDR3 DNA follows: TGTGCCAGCAGCTTAGTGGCAGGCACTGAAGCTTTCTTT. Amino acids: CASSLVAGTEAFF.

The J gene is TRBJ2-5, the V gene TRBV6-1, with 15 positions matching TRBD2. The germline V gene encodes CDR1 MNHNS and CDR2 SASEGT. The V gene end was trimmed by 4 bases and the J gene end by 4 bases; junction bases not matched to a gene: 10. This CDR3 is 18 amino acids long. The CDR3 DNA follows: TGTGCCAGCAGTGGCGGAGTAAGGACTAGCGGGGGGGTAGAGACCCAGTACTTC. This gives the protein CASSGGVRTSGGVETQYF.